This T cell receptor beta chain was profiled in a study of blood T cell repertoires in COVID-19. Looking at the study overall: Samples came from the United States, Italy and Spain, spanning acute and convalescent COVID-19. PBMCs, B-cell-depleted T cells, or T cells provided the cDNA or gDNA that made up the material.

Enrolled through a virtual design, the participants were between about 18 and 100 years of age and came from about two dozen US areas. Germline values: CDR1 MNHEY, CDR2 SMNVEV (reference sequence). There are 13 residues in the CDR3. The germline V and J ends were trimmed by 3 bases and 3 bases, with 8 bases remaining between them. The assay was immunoSEQ multiplex PCR, and TCRdb's table has in-frame clones only and misses some. This repertoire shows 400,000 to 500,000 clones, nearly 90% found once; its top ten account for approximately 1.5%. This chain connects TRBV27 to TRBJ1-2, with TRBD1 as a possible D gene (5 bases). This receptor was identified in a woman aged 18-29 years who had been exposed to COVID-19. The material sequenced was PBMCs or T cells enriched from blood (not recorded which). The CDR3: CASSFRAHYGYTF. CDR3 DNA: TGTGCCAGCAGTTTCAGGGCACACTATGGCTACACCTTC.